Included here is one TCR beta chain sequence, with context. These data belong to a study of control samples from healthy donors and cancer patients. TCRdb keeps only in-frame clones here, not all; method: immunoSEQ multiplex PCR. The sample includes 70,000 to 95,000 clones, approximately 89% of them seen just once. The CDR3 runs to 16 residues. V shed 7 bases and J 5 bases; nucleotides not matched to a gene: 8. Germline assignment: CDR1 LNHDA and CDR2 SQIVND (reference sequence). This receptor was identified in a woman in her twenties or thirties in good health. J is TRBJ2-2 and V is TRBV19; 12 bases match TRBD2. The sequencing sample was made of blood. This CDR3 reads CASNRLAGAGTGELFF. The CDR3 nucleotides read TGTGCCAGTAACAGACTAGCGGGAGCCGGGACCGGGGAGCTGTTTTTT.